The T cell receptor (beta chain) under discussion was sequenced for a study of cytomegalovirus exposure and HLA in healthy donors. Study overall: HLA-typed donors were the source of about 85 million unique TCRs, which an early data release held. Notes on the study in general: Specificity for CMV antigens was confirmed in vitro for a few of the CMV-associated chains.

CDR1 and CDR2 (germline): SGHTA, FQGNSA. CDR3 length: 15 amino acids. V gave up 4 bases and J gave up 2 bases, with 13 bases separating them. The PCR was carried out with 60 Vbeta primers and 13 Jbeta primers. Libraries were prepared by immunoSEQ multiplex PCR; TCRdb keeps only in-frame clonotypes and omits some of them. The data hold around 130,000 clones, with 75% to 85% observed a single time. A note on this clone: What it binds is unknown.

This chain uses TRBV7-2 with TRBJ2-3, with D perhaps TRBD2 (7 bases). The clonotype originates from a man aged 40-55 years in good health and CMV-seronegative. Sequencing was carried out using PBMCs. CDR3 in amino acids: CASSSPGGPTDTQYF. Written as DNA, the CDR3 is TGTGCCAGCAGCTCCCCGGGGGGCCCCACAGATACGCAGTATTTT.